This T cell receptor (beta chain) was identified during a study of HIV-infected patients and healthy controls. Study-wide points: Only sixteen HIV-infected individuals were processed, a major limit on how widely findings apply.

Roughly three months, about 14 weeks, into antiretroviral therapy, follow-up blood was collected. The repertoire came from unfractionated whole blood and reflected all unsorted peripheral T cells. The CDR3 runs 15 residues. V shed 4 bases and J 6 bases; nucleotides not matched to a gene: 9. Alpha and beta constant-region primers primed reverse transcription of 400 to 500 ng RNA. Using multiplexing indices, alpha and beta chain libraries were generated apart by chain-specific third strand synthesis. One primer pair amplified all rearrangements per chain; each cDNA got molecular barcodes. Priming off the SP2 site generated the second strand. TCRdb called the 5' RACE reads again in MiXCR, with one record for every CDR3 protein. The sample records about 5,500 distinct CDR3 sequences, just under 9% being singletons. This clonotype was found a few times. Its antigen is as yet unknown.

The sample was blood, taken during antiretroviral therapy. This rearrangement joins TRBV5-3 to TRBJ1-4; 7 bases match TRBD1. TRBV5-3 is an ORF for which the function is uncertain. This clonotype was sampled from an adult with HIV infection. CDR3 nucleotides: TGTGCCAGAAGCCAGAGACAGGGTGCGGATGAAAAACTGTTTTTT. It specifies CARSQRQGADEKLFF.